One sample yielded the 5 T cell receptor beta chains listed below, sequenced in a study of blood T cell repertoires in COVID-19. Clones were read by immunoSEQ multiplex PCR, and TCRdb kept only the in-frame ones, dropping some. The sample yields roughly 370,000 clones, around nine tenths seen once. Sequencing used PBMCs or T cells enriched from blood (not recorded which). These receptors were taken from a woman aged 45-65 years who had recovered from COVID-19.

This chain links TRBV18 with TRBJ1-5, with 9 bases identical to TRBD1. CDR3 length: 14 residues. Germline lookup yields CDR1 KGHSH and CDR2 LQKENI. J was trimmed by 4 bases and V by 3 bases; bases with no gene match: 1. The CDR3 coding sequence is TGTGCCAGCTCACCGGACAGGGGTAATCAGCCCCAGCATTTT. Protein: CASSPDRGNQPQHF. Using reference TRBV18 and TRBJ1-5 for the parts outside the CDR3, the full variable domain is NAGVMQNPRHLVRRRGQEARLRCSPMKGHSHVYWYRQLPEEGLKFMVYLQKENIIDESGMPKERFSAEFPKEGPSILRIQQVVRGDSAAYFCASSPDRGNQPQHFGDGTRLSIL.

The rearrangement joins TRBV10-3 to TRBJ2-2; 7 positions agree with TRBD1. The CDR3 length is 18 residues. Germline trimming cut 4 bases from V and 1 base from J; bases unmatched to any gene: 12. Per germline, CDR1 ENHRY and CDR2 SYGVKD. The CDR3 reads CAISAFQGGQQNTGELFF. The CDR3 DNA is TGTGCCATCAGTGCCTTCCAAGGGGGACAGCAGAACACCGGGGAGCTGTTTTTT.

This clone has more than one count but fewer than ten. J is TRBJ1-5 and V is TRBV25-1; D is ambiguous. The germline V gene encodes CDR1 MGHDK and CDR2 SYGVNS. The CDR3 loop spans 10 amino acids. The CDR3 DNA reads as TGTTCTCGGGGTAATCAGCCCCAGCATTTT. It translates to CSRGNQPQHF. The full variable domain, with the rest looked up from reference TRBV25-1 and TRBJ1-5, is EADIYQTPRYLVIGTGKKITLECSQTMGHDKMYWYQQDPGMELHLIHYSYGVNSTEKGDLSSESTVSRIRTEHFPLTLESARPSHTSQYLCSRGNQPQHFGDGTRLSIL.

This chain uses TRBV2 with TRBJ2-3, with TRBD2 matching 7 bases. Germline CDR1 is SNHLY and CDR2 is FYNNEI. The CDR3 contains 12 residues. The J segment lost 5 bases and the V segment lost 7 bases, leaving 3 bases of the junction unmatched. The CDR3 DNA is TGTGCCAGCACCCCGGGAGGAGATACGCAGTATTTT. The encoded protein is CASTPGGDTQYF.

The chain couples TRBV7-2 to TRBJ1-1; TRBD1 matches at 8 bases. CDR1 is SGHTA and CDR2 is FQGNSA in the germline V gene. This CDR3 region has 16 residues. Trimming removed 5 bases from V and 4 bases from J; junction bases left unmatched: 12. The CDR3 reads CASSLDRGVGGTEAFF. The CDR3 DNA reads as TGTGCCAGCAGCCTTGACAGGGGAGTTGGAGGCACTGAAGCTTTCTTT. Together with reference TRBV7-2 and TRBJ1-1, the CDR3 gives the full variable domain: GAGVSQSPSNKVTEKGKDVELRCDPISGHTALYWYRQSLGQGLEFLIYFQGNSAPDKSGLPSDRFSAERTGGSVSTLTIQRTQQEDSAVYLCASSLDRGVGGTEAFFGQGTRLTVV.